One and the same sample provided the 30 T cell receptor beta chains below, sequenced in a study of cytomegalovirus exposure and HLA in healthy donors. With 60 Vbeta and 13 Jbeta primers, the PCR was carried out. The assay was immunoSEQ multiplex PCR, and TCRdb's table has in-frame clones only and misses some. The table lists fewer than 65,000 clones, more than 70% of them singletons, with about 1.5% in the top ten. Source material: PBMCs. The receptors originated from a young man in good health and CMV-seronegative.

This clone was observed once. The chain carries TRBV18 and TRBJ1-2; no clear D gene. Germline assignment: CDR1 KGHSH and CDR2 LQKENI. The CDR3 contains 15 residues. The V end lost 0 bases, the J end lost 3 bases, and 11 bases lay between the germline ends. CDR3 bases: TGTGCCAGCTCACCACCGGAACAGCCAGACTATGGCTACACCTTC. The encoded protein is CASSPPEQPDYGYTF. Variable domain in full (rest from reference TRBV18 and TRBJ1-2): NAGVMQNPRHLVRRRGQEARLRCSPMKGHSHVYWYRQLPEEGLKFMVYLQKENIIDESGMPKERFSAEFPKEGPSILRIQQVVRGDSAAYFCASSPPEQPDYGYTFGSGTRLTVV.

This chain connects TRBV28 to TRBJ2-5; a weak D match, TRBD1 (5 bases). The CDR3 extends over 12 amino acids. Germline CDR1 and CDR2: MDHEN and SYDVKM. The V gene lost 6 bases and the J gene lost 5 bases, with 10 bases spanning the gap. The CDR3 region is CASRAGFETQYF. Written as DNA, the CDR3 is TGTGCCAGCAGGGCAGGGTTCGAGACCCAGTACTTC. Together with reference TRBV28 and TRBJ2-5, the CDR3 gives the full variable domain: DVKVTQSSRYLVKRTGEKVFLECVQDMDHENMFWYRQDPGLGLRLIYFSYDVKMKEKGDIPEGYSVSREKKERFSLILESASTNQTSMYLCASRAGFETQYFGPGTRLLVL.

The chain is built from TRBV12-2 and TRBJ2-3; the DNA was not compared with TRBD2, the D call given in the table. TRBV12-2 is annotated as a pseudogene. The CDR3 covers 14 residues. The CDR3 DNA is TGTGCAAGTCGCTTGGGACTCCTCACAGATACGCAGTATTTT. The encoded protein is CASRLGLLTDTQYF.

The gene calls are TRBV11-2 and TRBJ2-3, with 8 bases fitting TRBD2. This CDR3 spans 14 amino acids. Trimming at V came to 5 bases and at J to 6 bases, leaving 7 bases not matched to a gene. From germline, CDR1 is SGHAT and CDR2 FQNNGV. The DNA for the CDR3 is TGTGCCAGCAGCCCACGGGGGGGATCGGATACGCAGTATTTT. Protein sequence: CASSPRGGSDTQYF. Full variable domain (rest looked up from reference TRBV11-2 and TRBJ2-3): EAGVAQSPRYKIIEKRQSVAFWCNPISGHATLYWYQQILGQGPKLLIQFQNNGVVDDSQLPKDRFSAERLKGVDSTLKIQPAKLEDSAVYLCASSPRGGSDTQYFGPGTRLTVL.

The chain employs TRBV6-1 and TRBJ1-2, with unresolved D. The CDR3 has 14 amino acids. Germline V gene data show CDR1 as MNHNS and CDR2 as SASEGT. V dropped 4 bases and J dropped 3 bases, with 12 bases sitting between them. The CDR3 here is CASSGGEAYYGYTF. CDR3 DNA sequence: TGTGCCAGCAGTGGGGGAGAGGCCTACTATGGCTACACCTTC.

The chain links TRBV5-4 to TRBJ2-7; 8 bases match TRBD1. The germline V gene has CDR1 SGHNT and CDR2 YYREEE (reference sequence). Unmatched junction bases numbered 11, after V lost 2 bases and J lost 4 bases. The CDR3 is made up of 16 amino acids. The CDR3, as DNA: TGTGCCAGCAGCTTCGACAGGGGTTTACCTTTATACGAGCAGTACTTC. It specifies CASSFDRGLPLYEQYF. Based on the CDR3 plus reference TRBV5-4 and TRBJ2-7, the full variable domain is ETGVTQSPTHLIKTRGQQVTLRCSSQSGHNTVSWYQQALGQGPQFIFQYYREEENGRGNFPPRFSGLQFPNYSSELNVNALELDDSALYLCASSFDRGLPLYEQYFGPGTRLTVT.

The chain uses TRBV4-2 and TRBJ2-2, with a weak D call TRBD2 (6 bases). Germline V gene sequence: CDR1 LGHNA, CDR2 YNFKEQ. V was trimmed by 6 bases and J by 6 bases, leaving 11 bases between them. CDR3 length: 13 residues. The CDR3 is CASRQREAGELFF. CDR3 coding DNA: TGTGCCAGCAGACAGAGGGAGGCCGGGGAGCTGTTTTTT.

CDR3 sequence: CASSLSGSPHFYYGYTF. The CDR3 bases are TGTGCCAGCAGTCTATCAGGGTCCCCACACTTTTATTATGGCTACACCTTC. V gene TRBV7-9 combines with J gene TRBJ1-2; D is perhaps TRBD1 (5 bases). With 6 bases removed from V and 5 bases from J, the gap between germline ends came to 25 bases. CDR1 is SEHNR, CDR2 FQNEAQ, per germline (reference sequence). This CDR3 is 17 amino acids long.

The rearrangement joins TRBV12-5 to TRBJ2-5; D is possibly TRBD1 (6 bases). The CDR3 is 18 residues long. V lost 6 bases and J 3 bases, leaving 26 bases between the germline ends. Germline assignment: CDR1 LGHNT and CDR2 FRNRAP. The CDR3, as DNA: TGTGCTAGTGGCTCCCCCATCGACAGGCCCAAATCGGAAGAGACCCAGTACTTC. Its protein product is CASGSPIDRPKSEETQYF.

The J gene is TRBJ1-1, the V gene TRBV10-3; maybe TRBD1 (6 bases). Trimming cost V 10 bases and J 6 bases, with 18 bases left between them. The CDR3 is 13 residues long. Per the germline V gene, CDR1 is ENHRY and CDR2 is SYGVKD. The CDR3 DNA reads TGTGCCAGTTGGGCACAGGGAAGGCCTGAAGCTTTCTTT. Residues: CASWAQGRPEAFF.

This clone turned up a few times. This chain links TRBV6-5 with TRBJ2-7; the D gene is possibly TRBD1 (6 bases). The V end lost 6 bases, the J end lost 6 bases, and 18 bases lay between the germline ends. The CDR3 is made up of 14 amino acids. The V gene's germline CDR1 is MNHEY and CDR2 SVGAGI. This chain's CDR3 is CASREGDTVSEQYF. The CDR3 region has the DNA TGTGCCAGCAGGGAAGGGGACACCGTCTCCGAGCAGTACTTC.

CDR3 bases: TGTGCCAGCAGTGAAGCCCCAGGGGCAAACTACGAGCAGTACTTC. Translated, it gives CASSEAPGANYEQYF. The chain links TRBV6-1 to TRBJ2-7; a weak D match, TRBD1 (6 bases). The CDR3 is 15 amino acids. Looked up from germline, CDR1 is MNHNS and CDR2 is SASEGT. Trimming took 0 bases from V and 3 from J, leaving 12 bases between them.

The chain's CDR3 is CAWSEQGANEQYF. The CDR3, as DNA: TGTGCCTGGAGTGAACAGGGGGCAAACGAGCAGTACTTC. V is TRBV30 and J is TRBJ2-7, with 9 bases identical to TRBD1. V shed 1 base and J 5 bases; nucleotides not matched to a gene: 3. Germline CDR1 is GTSNPN and CDR2 is SVGIG (reference sequence). The CDR3 extends over 13 amino acids.

The chain couples TRBV19 to TRBJ2-1; 10 bases are a match to TRBD2. Germline V gene lookup returns CDR1 LNHDA and CDR2 SQIVND (reference sequence). This CDR3 is built from 14 residues. V lost 10 bases to trimming and J lost 8 bases; unmatched junction nucleotides: 11. CDR3 nucleotide sequence: TGTGCCACATCAAGGACTAGCGGATGGGATGAGCAGTTCTTC. Encoded protein: CATSRTSGWDEQFF.

The J gene is TRBJ1-5, the V gene TRBV28; a weak D match, TRBD1 (5 bases). V was clipped by 9 bases and J by 6 bases, with 12 bases between them. The CDR3 runs 12 residues. Germline V gene lookup returns CDR1 MDHEN and CDR2 SYDVKM. DNA for the CDR3: TGTGCCAGTCTGGCTCAGGGTCAGCCCCAGCATTTT. Protein sequence: CASLAQGQPQHF.

On this clone: The junction does not match germline at one end; this may be a read error. V gene TRBV2 combines with J gene TRBJ2-7; the D gene is possibly TRBD1 (5 bases). CDR1 is SNHLY and CDR2 is FYNNEI in the germline V gene. CDR3 length: 14 amino acids. The DNA of the CDR3 is TGTGCCAGCAGTGAAGGGCAGGGCCCAGCCCCCCTGCTCTTC. It specifies CASSEGQGPAPLLF.

This chain connects TRBV5-1 to TRBJ2-7; 8 bases align to TRBD1. V was pared by 4 bases and J by 1 base, with 4 bases of the junction left unmatched. Germline CDR1 is SGHRS and CDR2 is YFSETQ. The CDR3 runs 14 residues. The CDR3 protein is CASSEWTGSYEQYF. For the CDR3, the DNA is TGCGCCAGCAGCGAATGGACAGGGTCCTACGAGCAGTACTTC. Variable domain in full (rest from reference TRBV5-1 and TRBJ2-7): KAGVTQTPRYLIKTRGQQVTLSCSPISGHRSVSWYQQTPGQGLQFLFEYFSETQRNKGNFPGRFSGRQFSNSRSEMNVSTLELGDSALYLCASSEWTGSYEQYFGPGTRLTVT.

The chain is built from TRBV28 and TRBJ2-7; 8 nucleotides align to TRBD1. The junction had 11 bases not matched to a gene; V was cut back by 4 bases and J by 3 bases. This CDR3 has 16 residues. Germline CDR1 reads MDHEN; CDR2 reads SYDVKM. The CDR3 bases are TGTGCCAGCAGTTCCCCCCCGGACAGGGCATACTACGAGCAGTACTTC. Protein: CASSSPPDRAYYEQYF. The whole variable domain, filled in from reference TRBV28 and TRBJ2-7, reads DVKVTQSSRYLVKRTGEKVFLECVQDMDHENMFWYRQDPGLGLRLIYFSYDVKMKEKGDIPEGYSVSREKKERFSLILESASTNQTSMYLCASSSPPDRAYYEQYFGPGTRLTVT.

The V gene is TRBV5-1, the J gene TRBJ1-6; 9 bases align to TRBD1. Germline CDR1 and CDR2: SGHRS and YFSETQ. With V trimmed by 3 bases and J by 8 bases, 6 bases remained unmatched. The CDR3 spans 15 residues. For the CDR3, the DNA is TGCGCCAGCAGCTGGACAGGGGATAGGGATTCACCCCTCCACTTT. This codes for CASSWTGDRDSPLHF.

This clone has only one observation. The chain employs TRBV7-9 and TRBJ1-2; D remains ambiguous. Trimming left V 1 base short and J 6 bases short, with 21 bases between. The germline CDR1 and CDR2 sequences are SEHNR and FQNEAQ (reference sequence). This CDR3 region has 17 residues. In DNA, the CDR3 is TGTGCCAGCAGCTTAGGAGGCAGCCAAGGAGTGCGAGATGGCTACACCTTC. Encoded protein: CASSLGGSQGVRDGYTF.

This clone has a single count. The chain carries TRBV18 and TRBJ2-3; 11 bases are a match to TRBD2. Unmatched junction bases numbered 3, after V lost 3 bases and J lost 4 bases. The germline V gene encodes CDR1 KGHSH and CDR2 LQKENI. The CDR3 is made up of 15 amino acids. CDR3 region: CASSPLAGGSDTQYF. The CDR3 nucleotides read TGTGCCAGCTCACCTCTAGCGGGGGGCTCAGATACGCAGTATTTT. The full variable domain, with the rest looked up from reference TRBV18 and TRBJ2-3, is NAGVMQNPRHLVRRRGQEARLRCSPMKGHSHVYWYRQLPEEGLKFMVYLQKENIIDESGMPKERFSAEFPKEGPSILRIQQVVRGDSAAYFCASSPLAGGSDTQYFGPGTRLTVL.

V and J are TRBV4-1 and TRBJ2-1, with no clear D. The length of the CDR3 is 15 residues. CDR1 and CDR2 from the germline V gene are MGHRA and YSYEKL. V lost 0 bases and J 0 bases, leaving 6 bases between the germline ends. The CDR3 DNA reads as TGCGCCAGCAGCCAAGATTTGAGCTCCTACAATGAGCAGTTCTTC. Translated: CASSQDLSSYNEQFF.

The chain combines TRBV7-8 with TRBJ1-1; D possibly corresponds to TRBD1 (6 bases). Germline V lookup: CDR1 SGHVS, CDR2 FQNEAQ. V shed 4 bases and J shed 7 bases, with 13 bases lying between them. The CDR3 sequence is 13 residues long. The CDR3 DNA is TGTGCCAGCAGCTCAGGGGTACGGGATGAAGCTTTCTTT. Its protein product is CASSSGVRDEAFF. Complete variable domain (other parts from reference TRBV7-8 and TRBJ1-1): GAGVSQSPRYKVAKRGQDVALRCDPISGHVSLFWYQQALGQGPEFLTYFQNEAQLDKSGLPSDRFFAERPEGSVSTLKIQRTQQEDSAVYLCASSSGVRDEAFFGQGTRLTVV.

The chain carries TRBV28 and TRBJ1-6, with D tentatively TRBD1 (5 bases). Deletions cut 6 bases from V and 7 bases from J, with 16 bases between. The CDR3 is 15 amino acids. Germline V gives CDR1 MDHEN, CDR2 SYDVKM. CDR3: CASRLPGLGNSPLHF. In DNA, the CDR3 is TGTGCCAGCAGGCTCCCGGGACTGGGGAATTCACCCCTCCACTTT.

The V and J genes are TRBV10-1 and TRBJ2-7; D unclear. Per germline, CDR1 WNHNN and CDR2 SYGVQD (reference sequence). V was clipped by 3 bases and J by 1 base, with 4 bases between them. There are 12 residues in the CDR3. This chain's CDR3 is CASSDQSYEQYF. The CDR3 coding sequence is TGCGCCAGCAGTGATCAATCCTACGAGCAGTACTTC.

Points on this clone: Compared with germline, one end of the junction differs, possibly owing to a read error. The chain has TRBV7-7 and TRBJ2-2; D call uncertain. The CDR3 covers 11 residues. Germline CDR1 and CDR2: SSHAT and FNYEAQ (reference sequence). In nucleotides, the CDR3 is TGTGCTAGCAGCTCGACCGGGGAGCTGTTTTTT. Protein sequence: CASSSTGELFF.

The chain carries TRBV29-1 and TRBJ1-1, with 10 positions matching TRBD1. This CDR3 comprises 12 residues. The V segment lost 7 bases and the J segment 5 bases; nucleotides outside the gene matches: 4. Germline V gene lookup returns CDR1 SQVTM and CDR2 ANQGSEA. The chain's CDR3 is CSAGTGETEAFF. The CDR3 DNA sequence: TGCAGCGCCGGGACAGGGGAGACTGAAGCTTTCTTT.

The V and J genes are TRBV6-1 and TRBJ1-2; no firm D call. Trimming removed 3 bases at V and 4 bases at J, with 15 bases between. The CDR3 loop spans 15 amino acids. The germline CDR1 and CDR2 sequences are MNHNS and SASEGT. CDR3 nucleotides: TGTGCCAGCAGTGACCCCCTTCTCCTAGGCTATGGCTACACCTTC. Translating it yields CASSDPLLLGYGYTF.

The CDR3 protein is CSAGGGYEQYF. The CDR3 DNA is TGCAGCGCTGGGGGAGGCTACGAGCAGTACTTC. This chain connects TRBV29-1 to TRBJ2-7, with D tentatively TRBD2 (6 bases). Germline V gene sequence: CDR1 SQVTM, CDR2 ANQGSEA. This CDR3 spans 11 amino acids. V lost 7 bases and J lost 3, with 10 bases in between.

The chain joins TRBV29-1 to TRBJ2-7, with 7 positions matching TRBD1. V lost 5 bases, J lost 2 bases, and 9 bases stayed unmatched. Germline CDR1 SQVTM, CDR2 ANQGSEA. CDR3 length: 14 residues. CDR3 in DNA: TGCAGCGTTCTGGACAGGAAAACTACCTACGAGCAGTACTTC. Translated, it gives CSVLDRKTTYEQYF.